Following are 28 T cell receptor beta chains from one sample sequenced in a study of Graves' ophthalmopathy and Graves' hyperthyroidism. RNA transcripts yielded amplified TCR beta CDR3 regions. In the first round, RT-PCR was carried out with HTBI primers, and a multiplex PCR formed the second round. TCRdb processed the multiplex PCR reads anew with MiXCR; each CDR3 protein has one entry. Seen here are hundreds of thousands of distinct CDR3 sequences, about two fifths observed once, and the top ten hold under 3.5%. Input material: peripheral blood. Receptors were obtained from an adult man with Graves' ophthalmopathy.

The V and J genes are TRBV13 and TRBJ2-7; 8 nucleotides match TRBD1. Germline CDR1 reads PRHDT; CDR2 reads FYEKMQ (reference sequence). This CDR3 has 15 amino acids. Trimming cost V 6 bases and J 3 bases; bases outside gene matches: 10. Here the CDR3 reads CASSEAGTGVYEQYF. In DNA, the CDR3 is TGTGCCAGCAGTGAAGCCGGGACAGGTGTCTACGAGCAGTACTTC.

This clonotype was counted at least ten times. CDR3 sequence: CASSYSGANTGEQYF. Here the CDR3 DNA reads TGTGCCAGCAGTTACTCCGGGGCCAACACTGGCGAGCAGTACTTC. The V gene is TRBV12-3 or TRBV12-4, the J gene TRBJ2-7; D may be TRBD1 or TRBD2 (5 bases each). This CDR3 is 15 amino acids long. Trimming left V 4 bases short and J 6 bases short, with 19 bases between.

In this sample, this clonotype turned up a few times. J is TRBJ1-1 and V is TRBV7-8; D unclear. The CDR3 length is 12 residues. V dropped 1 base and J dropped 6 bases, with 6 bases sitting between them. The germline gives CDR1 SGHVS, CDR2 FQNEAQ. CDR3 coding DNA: TGTGCCAGCAGCTTAGTATTCTCTGAAGCTTTCTTT. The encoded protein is CASSLVFSEAFF. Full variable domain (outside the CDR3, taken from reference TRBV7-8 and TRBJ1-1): GAGVSQSPRYKVAKRGQDVALRCDPISGHVSLFWYQQALGQGPEFLTYFQNEAQLDKSGLPSDRFFAERPEGSVSTLKIQRTQQEDSAVYLCASSLVFSEAFFGQGTRLTVV.

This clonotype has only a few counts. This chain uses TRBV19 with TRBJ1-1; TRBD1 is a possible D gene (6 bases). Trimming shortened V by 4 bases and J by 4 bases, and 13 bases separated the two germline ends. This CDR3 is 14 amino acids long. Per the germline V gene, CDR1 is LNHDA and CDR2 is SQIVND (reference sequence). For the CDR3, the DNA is TGTGCCAGTAGTACATTGGGGGCATCCACTGAAGCTTTCTTT. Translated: CASSTLGASTEAFF.

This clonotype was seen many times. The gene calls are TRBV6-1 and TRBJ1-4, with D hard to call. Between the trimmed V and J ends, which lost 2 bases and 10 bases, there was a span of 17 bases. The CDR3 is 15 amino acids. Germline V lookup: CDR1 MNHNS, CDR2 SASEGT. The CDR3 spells CASSEHVTEAAKLFF. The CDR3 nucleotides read TGTGCCAGCAGTGAACATGTGACGGAGGCCGCAAAACTGTTTTTT.

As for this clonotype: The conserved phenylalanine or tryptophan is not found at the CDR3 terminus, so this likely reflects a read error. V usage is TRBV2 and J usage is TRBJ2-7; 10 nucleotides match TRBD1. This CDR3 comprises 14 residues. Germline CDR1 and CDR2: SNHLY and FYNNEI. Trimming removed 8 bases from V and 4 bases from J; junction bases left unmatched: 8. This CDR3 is CASSPGQGSYEQYL. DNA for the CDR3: TGTGCCAGCTCACCGGGACAGGGGAGTTACGAGCAGTACCTC.

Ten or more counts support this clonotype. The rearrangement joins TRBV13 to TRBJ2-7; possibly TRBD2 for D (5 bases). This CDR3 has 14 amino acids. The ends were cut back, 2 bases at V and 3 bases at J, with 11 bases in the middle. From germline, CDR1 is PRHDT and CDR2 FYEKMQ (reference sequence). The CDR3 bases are TGTGCCAGCAGCTTAATTGGCCGGGACTACGAGCAGTACTTC. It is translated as CASSLIGRDYEQYF.

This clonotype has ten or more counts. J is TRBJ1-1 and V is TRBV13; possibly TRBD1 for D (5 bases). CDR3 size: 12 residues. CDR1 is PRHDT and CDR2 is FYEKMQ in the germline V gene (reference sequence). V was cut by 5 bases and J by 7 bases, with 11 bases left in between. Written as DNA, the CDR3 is TGTGCCAGCAGCCACCGGGACTTTGAAGCTTTCTTT. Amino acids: CASSHRDFEAFF.

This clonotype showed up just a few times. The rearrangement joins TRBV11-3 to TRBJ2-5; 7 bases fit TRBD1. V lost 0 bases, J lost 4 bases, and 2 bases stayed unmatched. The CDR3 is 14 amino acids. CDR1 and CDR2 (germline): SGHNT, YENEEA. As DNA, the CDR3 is TGTGCCAGCAGCTTAGAACAGGGGAGAGAGACCCAGTACTTC. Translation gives CASSLEQGRETQYF.

The CDR3 region has the DNA TGTGCCAGCAGCCGGTTTGGACAGGGCTATGGCTACACCTTC. It encodes CASSRFGQGYGYTF. The chain joins TRBV5-5 to TRBJ1-2; the match to TRBD1 covers 8 bases. Germline loops: CDR1 SGHKS, CDR2 YYEKEE (reference sequence). Trimming at V came to 4 bases and at J to 4 bases, leaving 6 bases not matched to a gene. This CDR3 is 14 amino acids long.

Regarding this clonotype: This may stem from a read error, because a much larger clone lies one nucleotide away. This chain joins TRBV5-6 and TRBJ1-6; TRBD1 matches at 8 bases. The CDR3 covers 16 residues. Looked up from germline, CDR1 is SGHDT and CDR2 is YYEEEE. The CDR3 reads CAGSLSSGTGDSPLHF. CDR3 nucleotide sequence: TGTGCCGGCAGCCTATCCTCGGGGACAGGAGATTCACCCCTCCACTTT.

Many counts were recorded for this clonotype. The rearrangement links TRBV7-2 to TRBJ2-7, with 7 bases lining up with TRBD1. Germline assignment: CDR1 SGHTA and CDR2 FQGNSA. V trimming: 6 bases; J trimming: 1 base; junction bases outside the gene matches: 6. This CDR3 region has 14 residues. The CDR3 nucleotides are TGTGCCAGCAGACCCTACAGGGGATCCTACGAGCAGTACTTC. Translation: CASRPYRGSYEQYF.

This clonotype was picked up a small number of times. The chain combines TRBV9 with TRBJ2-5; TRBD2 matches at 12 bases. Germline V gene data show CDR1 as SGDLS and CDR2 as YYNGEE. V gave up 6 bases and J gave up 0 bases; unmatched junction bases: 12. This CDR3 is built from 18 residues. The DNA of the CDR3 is TGTGCCAGCAAAACCCCGGGACTAGCGGGCCAGTACCAAGAGACCCAGTACTTC. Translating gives CASKTPGLAGQYQETQYF.

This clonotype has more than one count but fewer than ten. CDR3 residues: CASSLGGQYLYGYTF. CDR3 DNA sequence: TGTGCCAGCAGTTTAGGGGGACAGTACCTCTATGGCTACACCTTC. V and J are TRBV25-1 and TRBJ1-2; 7 bases line up with TRBD1. CDR3 size: 15 residues. The V segment lost 5 bases and the J segment 4 bases; nucleotides outside the gene matches: 10. Germline CDR1 MGHDK, CDR2 SYGVNS.

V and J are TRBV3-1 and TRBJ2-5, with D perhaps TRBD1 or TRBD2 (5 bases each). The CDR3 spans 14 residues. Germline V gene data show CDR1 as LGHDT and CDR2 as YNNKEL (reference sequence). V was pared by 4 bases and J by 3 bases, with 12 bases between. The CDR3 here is CASSPRVGEETQYF. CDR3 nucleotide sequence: TGTGCCAGCAGCCCGAGGGTAGGGGAAGAGACCCAGTACTTC.

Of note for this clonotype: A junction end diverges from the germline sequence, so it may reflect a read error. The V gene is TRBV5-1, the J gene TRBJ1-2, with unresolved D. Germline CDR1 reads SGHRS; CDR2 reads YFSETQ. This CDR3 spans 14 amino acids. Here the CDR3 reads CASSPGEVGDGYTF. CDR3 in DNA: TGTGCCAGCAGCCCCGGGGAGGTCGGGGATGGCTACACCTTC.

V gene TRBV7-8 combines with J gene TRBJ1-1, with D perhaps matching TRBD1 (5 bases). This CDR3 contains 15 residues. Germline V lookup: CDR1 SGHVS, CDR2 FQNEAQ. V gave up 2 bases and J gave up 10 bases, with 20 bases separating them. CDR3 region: CASSLFLGPLLVAFF. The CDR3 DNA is TGTGCCAGCAGCTTATTTTTGGGGCCCCTCTTGGTAGCTTTCTTT.

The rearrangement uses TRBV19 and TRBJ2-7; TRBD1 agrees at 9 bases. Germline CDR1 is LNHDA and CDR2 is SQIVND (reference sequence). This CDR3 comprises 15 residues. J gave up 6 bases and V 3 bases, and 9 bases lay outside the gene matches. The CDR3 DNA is TGTGCCAGTAGTATTGGAACTACAGGGGGCAGCGAGCAGTACTTC. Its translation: CASSIGTTGGSEQYF.

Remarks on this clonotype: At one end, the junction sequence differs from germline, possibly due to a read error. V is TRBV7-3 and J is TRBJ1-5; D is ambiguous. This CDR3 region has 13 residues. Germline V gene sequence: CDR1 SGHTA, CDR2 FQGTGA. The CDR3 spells CASSLAGGQTQHF. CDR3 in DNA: TGTGCCAGCAGCTTAGCGGGAGGTCAGACCCAGCATTTT.

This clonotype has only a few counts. CDR3: CASSQGKIGRELFF. Written as DNA, the CDR3 is TGCGCCAGCAGCCAAGGAAAGATTGGGAGGGAGCTGTTTTTT. The chain has TRBV4-1 and TRBJ2-2; D gene ambiguous. CDR1 is MGHRA and CDR2 is YSYEKL in the germline V gene. Trimming removed 1 base at V and 9 bases at J, with 12 bases between. The CDR3 sequence is 14 residues long.

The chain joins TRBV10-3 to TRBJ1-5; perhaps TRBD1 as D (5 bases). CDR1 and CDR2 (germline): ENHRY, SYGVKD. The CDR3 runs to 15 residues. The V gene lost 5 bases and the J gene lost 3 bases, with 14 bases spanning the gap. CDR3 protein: CAISYNRIFNQPQHF. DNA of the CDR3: TGTGCCATCAGTTACAACAGGATATTCAATCAGCCCCAGCATTTT.

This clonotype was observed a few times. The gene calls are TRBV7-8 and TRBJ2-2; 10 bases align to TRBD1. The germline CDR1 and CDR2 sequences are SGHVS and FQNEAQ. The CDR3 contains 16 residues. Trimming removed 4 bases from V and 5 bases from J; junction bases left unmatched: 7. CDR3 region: CASSSMDRGRTGELFF. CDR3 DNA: TGTGCCAGCAGCTCTATGGACAGGGGGAGAACCGGGGAGCTGTTTTTT.

The CDR3 DNA reads TGTGCCATCAGTGACTCGGGAGGGAATCAGCCCCAGCATTTT. Amino acids: CAISDSGGNQPQHF. The chain uses TRBV10-3 and TRBJ1-5, with D uncertain. There are 14 residues in the CDR3. Trimming stripped 3 bases from V and 4 bases from J, with 10 bases between. Germline V gives CDR1 ENHRY, CDR2 SYGVKD.

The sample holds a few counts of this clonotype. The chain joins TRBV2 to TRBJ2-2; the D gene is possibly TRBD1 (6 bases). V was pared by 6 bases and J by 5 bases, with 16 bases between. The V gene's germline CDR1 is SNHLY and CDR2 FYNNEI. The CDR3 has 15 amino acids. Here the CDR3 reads CASRNRELGTGELFF. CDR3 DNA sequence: TGTGCCAGCAGGAACAGGGAGCTGGGAACCGGGGAGCTGTTTTTT. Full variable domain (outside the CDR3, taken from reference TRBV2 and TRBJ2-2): EPEVTQTPSHQVTQMGQEVILRCVPISNHLYFYWYRQILGQKVEFLVSFYNNEISEKSEIFDDQFSVERPDGSNFTLKIRSTKLEDSAMYFCASRNRELGTGELFFGEGSRLTVL.

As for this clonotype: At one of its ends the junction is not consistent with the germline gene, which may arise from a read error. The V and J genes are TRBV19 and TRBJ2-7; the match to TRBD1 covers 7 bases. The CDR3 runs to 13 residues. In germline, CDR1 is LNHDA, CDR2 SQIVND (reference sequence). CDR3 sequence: CASSRQGAYEQHF. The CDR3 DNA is TGTGCCAGTAGTCGACAGGGAGCCTACGAGCAGCACTTC.

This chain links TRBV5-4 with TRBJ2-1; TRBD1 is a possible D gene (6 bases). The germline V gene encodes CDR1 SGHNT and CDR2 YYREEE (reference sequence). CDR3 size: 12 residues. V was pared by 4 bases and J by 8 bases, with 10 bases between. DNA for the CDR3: TGTGCCAGCAGCAAACAGGGAGATGAGCAGTTCTTC. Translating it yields CASSKQGDEQFF. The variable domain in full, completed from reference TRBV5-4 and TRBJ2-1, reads ETGVTQSPTHLIKTRGQQVTLRCSSQSGHNTVSWYQQALGQGPQFIFQYYREEENGRGNFPPRFSGLQFPNYSSELNVNALELDDSALYLCASSKQGDEQFFGPGTRLTVL.

CDR3 amino acids: CASSNPGQSYEQYF. The CDR3 region has the DNA TGTGCCAGCAGCAACCCGGGACAGAGCTACGAGCAGTACTTC. V usage is TRBV7-9 and J usage is TRBJ2-7; 7 bases match TRBD1. The CDR3 totals 14 residues. Germline-derived CDR1 and CDR2 are SEHNR and FQNEAQ (reference sequence). Trimming took 5 bases from V and 3 from J; bases not matched to a gene: 7. The full variable domain, rest sourced from reference TRBV7-9 and TRBJ2-7, is DTGVSQNPRHKITKRGQNVTFRCDPISEHNRLYWYRQTLGQGPEFLTYFQNEAQLEKSRLLSDRFSAERPKGSFSTLEIQRTEQGDSAMYLCASSNPGQSYEQYFGPGTRLTVT.

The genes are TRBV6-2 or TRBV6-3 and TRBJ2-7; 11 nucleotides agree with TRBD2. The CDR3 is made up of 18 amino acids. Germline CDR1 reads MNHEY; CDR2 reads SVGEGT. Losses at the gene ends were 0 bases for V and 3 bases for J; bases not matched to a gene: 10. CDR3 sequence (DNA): TGTGCCAGCAGTTACTCGCCGCTAGCGGGGGGATTTGTCTACGAGCAGTACTTC. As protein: CASSYSPLAGGFVYEQYF.